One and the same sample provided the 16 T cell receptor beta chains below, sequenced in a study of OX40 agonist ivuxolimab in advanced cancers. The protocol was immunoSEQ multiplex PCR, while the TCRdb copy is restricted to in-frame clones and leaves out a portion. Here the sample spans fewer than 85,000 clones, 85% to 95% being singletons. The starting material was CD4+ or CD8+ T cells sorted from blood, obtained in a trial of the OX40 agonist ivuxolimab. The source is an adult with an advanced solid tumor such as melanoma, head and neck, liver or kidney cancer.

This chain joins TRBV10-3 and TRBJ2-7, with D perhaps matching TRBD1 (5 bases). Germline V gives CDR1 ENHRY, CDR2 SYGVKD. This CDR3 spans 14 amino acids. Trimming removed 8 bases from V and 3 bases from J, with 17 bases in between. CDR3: CAIRDSVLFYEQYF. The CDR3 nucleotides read TGTGCCATCCGAGACAGCGTTTTATTCTACGAGCAGTACTTC.

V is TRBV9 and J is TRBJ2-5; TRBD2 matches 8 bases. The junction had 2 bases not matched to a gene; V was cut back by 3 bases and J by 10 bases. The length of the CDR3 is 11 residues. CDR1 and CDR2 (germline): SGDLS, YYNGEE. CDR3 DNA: TGTGCCAGCAGCGACGGGGGGGACCAGTACTTC. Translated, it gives CASSDGGDQYF. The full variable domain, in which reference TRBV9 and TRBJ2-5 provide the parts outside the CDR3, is DSGVTQTPKHLITATGQRVTLRCSPRSGDLSVYWYQQSLDQGLQFLIQYYNGEERAKGNILERFSAQQFPDLHSELNLSSLELGDSALYFCASSDGGDQYFGPGTRLLVL.

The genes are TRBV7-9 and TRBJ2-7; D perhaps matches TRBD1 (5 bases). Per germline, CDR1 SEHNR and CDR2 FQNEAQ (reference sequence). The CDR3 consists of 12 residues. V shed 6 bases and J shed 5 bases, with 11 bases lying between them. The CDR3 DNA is TGTGCCAGCAGTCCAGGGCAAAACGAGCAGTACTTC. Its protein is CASSPGQNEQYF.

The CDR3 loop reads CASSLSQGSYEQYF. CDR3 DNA sequence: TGTGCCAGCAGCTTAAGTCAGGGTTCCTACGAGCAGTACTTC. The V and J genes are TRBV11-2 and TRBJ2-7, with a possible D match to TRBD1 (5 bases). This CDR3 is built from 14 residues. The germline CDR1 and CDR2 sequences are SGHAT and FQNNGV. Trimming took off 2 bases at V and 1 base at J, with 9 bases between the two ends.

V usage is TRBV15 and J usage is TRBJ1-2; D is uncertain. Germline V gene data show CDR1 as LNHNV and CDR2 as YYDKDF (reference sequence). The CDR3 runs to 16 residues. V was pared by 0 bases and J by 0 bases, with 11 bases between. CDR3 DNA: TGTGCCACCAGCAGAGATCGGGTGGGGACTAACTATGGCTACACCTTC. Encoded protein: CATSRDRVGTNYGYTF.

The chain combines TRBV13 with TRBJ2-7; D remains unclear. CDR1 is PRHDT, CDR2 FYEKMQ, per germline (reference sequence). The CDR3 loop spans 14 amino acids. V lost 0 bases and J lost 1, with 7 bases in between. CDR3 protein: CASSLGVGSYEQYF. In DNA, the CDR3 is TGTGCCAGCAGCTTAGGGGTAGGTTCCTACGAGCAGTACTTC.

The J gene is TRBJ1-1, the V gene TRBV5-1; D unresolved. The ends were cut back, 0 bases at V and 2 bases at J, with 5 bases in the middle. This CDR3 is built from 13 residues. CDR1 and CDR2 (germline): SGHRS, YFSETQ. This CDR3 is CASSLEPNTEAFF. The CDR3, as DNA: TGCGCCAGCAGCTTGGAACCTAACACTGAAGCTTTCTTT.

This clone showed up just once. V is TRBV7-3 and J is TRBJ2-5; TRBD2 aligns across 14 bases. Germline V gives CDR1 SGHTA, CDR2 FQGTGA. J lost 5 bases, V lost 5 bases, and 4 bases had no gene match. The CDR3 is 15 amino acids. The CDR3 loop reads CASSLGLAGGETQYF. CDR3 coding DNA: TGTGCCAGCAGCCTAGGACTAGCGGGGGGTGAGACCCAGTACTTC.

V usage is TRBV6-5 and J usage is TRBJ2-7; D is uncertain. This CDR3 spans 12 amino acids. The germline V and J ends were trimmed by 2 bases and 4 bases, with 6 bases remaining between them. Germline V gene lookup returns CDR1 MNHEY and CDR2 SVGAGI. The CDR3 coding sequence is TGTGCCAGCAGTTACGGGGAATACGAGCAGTACTTC. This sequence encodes CASSYGEYEQYF.

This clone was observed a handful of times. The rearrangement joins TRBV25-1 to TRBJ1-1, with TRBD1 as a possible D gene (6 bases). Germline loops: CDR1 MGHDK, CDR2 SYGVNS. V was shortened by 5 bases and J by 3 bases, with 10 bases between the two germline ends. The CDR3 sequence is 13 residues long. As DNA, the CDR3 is TGTGCCAGCAGTATTACAGGGTACACTGAAGCTTTCTTT. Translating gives CASSITGYTEAFF.

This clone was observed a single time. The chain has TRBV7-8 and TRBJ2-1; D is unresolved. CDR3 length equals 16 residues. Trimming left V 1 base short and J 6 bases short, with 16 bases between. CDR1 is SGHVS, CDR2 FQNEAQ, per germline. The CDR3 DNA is TGTGCCAGCAGCTTAGTTTTCCTAGGTGTAAGCAATGAGCAGTTCTTC. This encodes CASSLVFLGVSNEQFF.

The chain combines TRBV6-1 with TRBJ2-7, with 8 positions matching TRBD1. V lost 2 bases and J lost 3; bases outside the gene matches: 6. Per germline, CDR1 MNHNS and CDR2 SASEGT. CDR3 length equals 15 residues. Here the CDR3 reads CASSEFWTGNYEQYF. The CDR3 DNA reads TGTGCCAGCAGTGAATTTTGGACAGGGAACTACGAGCAGTACTTC.

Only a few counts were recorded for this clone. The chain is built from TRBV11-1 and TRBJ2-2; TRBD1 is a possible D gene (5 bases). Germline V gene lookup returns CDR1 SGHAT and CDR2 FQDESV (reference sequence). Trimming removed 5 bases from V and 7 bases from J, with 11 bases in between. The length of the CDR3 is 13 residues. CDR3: CASSLGLSGELFF. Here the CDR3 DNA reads TGTGCCAGCAGCCTGGGGCTTAGCGGGGAGCTGTTTTTT.

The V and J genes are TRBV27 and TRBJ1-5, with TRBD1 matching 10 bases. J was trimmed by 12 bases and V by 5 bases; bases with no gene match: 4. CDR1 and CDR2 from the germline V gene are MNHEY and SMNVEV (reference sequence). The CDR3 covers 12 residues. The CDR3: CASSDDRGLQHF. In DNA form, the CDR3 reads TGTGCCAGCAGTGACGACAGGGGGCTCCAGCATTTT.

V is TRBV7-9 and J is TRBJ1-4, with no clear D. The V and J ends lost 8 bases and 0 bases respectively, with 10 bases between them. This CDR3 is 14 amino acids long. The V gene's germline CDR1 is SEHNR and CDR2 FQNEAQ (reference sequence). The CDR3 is CASGRVATNEKLFF. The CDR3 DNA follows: TGTGCCAGCGGGAGGGTTGCAACTAATGAAAAACTGTTTTTT.

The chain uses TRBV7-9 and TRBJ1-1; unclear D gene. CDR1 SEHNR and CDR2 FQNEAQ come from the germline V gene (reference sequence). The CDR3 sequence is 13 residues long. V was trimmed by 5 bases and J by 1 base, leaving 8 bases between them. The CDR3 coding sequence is TGTGCCAGCAGCCCTCTAGGGAACACTGAAGCTTTCTTT. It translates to CASSPLGNTEAFF.